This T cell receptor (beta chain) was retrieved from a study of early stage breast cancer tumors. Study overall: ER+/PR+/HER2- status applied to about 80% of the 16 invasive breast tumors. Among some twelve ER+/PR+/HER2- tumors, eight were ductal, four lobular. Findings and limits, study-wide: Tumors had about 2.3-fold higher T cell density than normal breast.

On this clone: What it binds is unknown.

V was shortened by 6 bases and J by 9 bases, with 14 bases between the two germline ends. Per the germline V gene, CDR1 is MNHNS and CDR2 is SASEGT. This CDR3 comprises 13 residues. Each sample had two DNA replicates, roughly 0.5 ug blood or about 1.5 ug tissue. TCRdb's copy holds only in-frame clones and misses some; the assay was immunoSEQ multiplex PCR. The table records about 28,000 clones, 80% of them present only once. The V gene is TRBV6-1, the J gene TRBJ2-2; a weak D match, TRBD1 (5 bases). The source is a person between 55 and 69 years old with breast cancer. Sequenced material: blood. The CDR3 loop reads CASSLTVFRELFF. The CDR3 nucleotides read TGTGCCAGCAGCCTGACAGTCTTCCGGGAGCTGTTTTTT.